The entry below gives a single T cell receptor beta chain sequence along with its context. Assay: immunoSEQ multiplex PCR; the TCRdb copy retains only in-frame clones and omits some. The sample has some 28,000 clones; just under 75% are singletons. The data originate from a study of STAT5B mutations in CD4+ large granular lymphocyte leukemia. This clonotype originated in a human donor in good health. The sequenced material came from CD4+ T cells from blood buffy coats.

The CDR3: CATSRGGQDYEQYF. CDR3 bases: TGTGCCACCAGTAGAGGGGGACAGGATTACGAGCAGTACTTC. The chain combines TRBV12-1 with TRBJ2-7; the table's D call of TRBD1 was not tested on the DNA. TRBV12-1 is an annotated pseudogene. The CDR3 extends over 14 amino acids.